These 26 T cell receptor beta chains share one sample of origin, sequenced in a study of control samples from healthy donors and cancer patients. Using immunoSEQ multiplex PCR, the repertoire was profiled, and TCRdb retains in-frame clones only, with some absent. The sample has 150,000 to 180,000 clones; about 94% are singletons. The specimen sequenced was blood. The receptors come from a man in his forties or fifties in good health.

The CDR3 region is CAIRKRRDTPGTGELFF. CDR3 DNA: TGTGCCATCCGGAAGAGGAGGGACACCCCGGGCACCGGGGAGCTGTTTTTT. This chain joins TRBV10-3 and TRBJ2-2, with D perhaps assigned TRBD1 or TRBD2 (6 bases each). The CDR3 has 17 amino acids. The V and J ends lost 8 bases and 4 bases respectively, with 23 bases between them. Germline V gene lookup returns CDR1 ENHRY and CDR2 SYGVKD.

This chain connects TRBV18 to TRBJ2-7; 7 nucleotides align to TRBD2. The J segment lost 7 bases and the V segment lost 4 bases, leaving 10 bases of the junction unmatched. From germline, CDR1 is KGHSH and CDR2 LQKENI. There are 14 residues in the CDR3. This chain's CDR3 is CASSQERDPGEQYF. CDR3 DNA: TGTGCCAGCTCACAGGAGCGGGACCCGGGGGAGCAGTACTTC.

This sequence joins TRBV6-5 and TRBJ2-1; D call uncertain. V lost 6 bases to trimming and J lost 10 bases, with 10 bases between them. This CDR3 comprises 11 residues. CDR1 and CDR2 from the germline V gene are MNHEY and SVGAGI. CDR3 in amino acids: CASRRAWEQFF. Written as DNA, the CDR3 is TGTGCCAGCAGGAGAGCGTGGGAGCAGTTCTTC.

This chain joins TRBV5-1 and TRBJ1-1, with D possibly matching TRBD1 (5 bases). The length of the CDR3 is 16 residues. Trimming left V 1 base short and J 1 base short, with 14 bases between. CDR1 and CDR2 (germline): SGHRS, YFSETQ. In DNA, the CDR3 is TGCGCCAGCAGCTTGACCCCGGGACTGACGAACACTGAAGCTTTCTTT. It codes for CASSLTPGLTNTEAFF. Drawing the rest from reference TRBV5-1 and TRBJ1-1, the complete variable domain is KAGVTQTPRYLIKTRGQQVTLSCSPISGHRSVSWYQQTPGQGLQFLFEYFSETQRNKGNFPGRFSGRQFSNSRSEMNVSTLELGDSALYLCASSLTPGLTNTEAFFGQGTRLTVV.

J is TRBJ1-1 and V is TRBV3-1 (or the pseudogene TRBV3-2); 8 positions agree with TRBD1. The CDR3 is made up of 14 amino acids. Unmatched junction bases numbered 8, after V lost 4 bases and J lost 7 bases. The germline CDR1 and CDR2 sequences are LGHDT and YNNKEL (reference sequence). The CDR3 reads CASSPLAGGGEAFF. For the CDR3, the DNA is TGTGCCAGCAGCCCGCTCGCAGGGGGCGGTGAAGCTTTCTTT.

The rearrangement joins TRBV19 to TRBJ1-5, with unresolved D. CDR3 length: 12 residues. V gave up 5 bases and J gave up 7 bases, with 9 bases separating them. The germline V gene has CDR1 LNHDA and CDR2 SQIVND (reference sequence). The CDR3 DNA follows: TGTGCCAGTAGTGTCAGTAAGCAGCCCCAGCATTTT. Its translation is CASSVSKQPQHF.

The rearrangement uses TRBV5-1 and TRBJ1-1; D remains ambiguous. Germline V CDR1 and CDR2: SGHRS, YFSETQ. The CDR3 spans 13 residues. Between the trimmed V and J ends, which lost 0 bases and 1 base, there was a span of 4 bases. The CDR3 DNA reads TGCGCCAGCAGCTTGGATCCGAACACTGAAGCTTTCTTT. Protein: CASSLDPNTEAFF.

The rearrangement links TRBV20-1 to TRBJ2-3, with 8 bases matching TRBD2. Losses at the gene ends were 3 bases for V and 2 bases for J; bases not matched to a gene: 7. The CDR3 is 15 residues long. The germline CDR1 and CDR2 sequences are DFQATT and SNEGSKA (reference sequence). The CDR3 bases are TGCAGTGCTAGTGGAGCTAGCGGGCACACAGATACGCAGTATTTT. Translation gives CSASGASGHTDTQYF.

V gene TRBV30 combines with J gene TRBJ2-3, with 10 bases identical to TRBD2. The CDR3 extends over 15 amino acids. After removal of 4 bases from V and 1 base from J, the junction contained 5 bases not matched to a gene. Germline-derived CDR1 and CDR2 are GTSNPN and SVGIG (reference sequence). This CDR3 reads CAWTPGTSGTDTQYF. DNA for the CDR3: TGTGCCTGGACTCCCGGGACTAGCGGCACAGATACGCAGTATTTT.

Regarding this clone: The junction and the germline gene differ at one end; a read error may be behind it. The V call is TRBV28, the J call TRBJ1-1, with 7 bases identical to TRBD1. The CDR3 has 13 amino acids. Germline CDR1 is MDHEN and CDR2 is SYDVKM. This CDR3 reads CASSLQNRGGAVF. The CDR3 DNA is TGTGCCAGCAGTTTACAGAACAGGGGAGGGGCAGTCTTT.

CDR3 DNA: TGCAGCGTGACAGGGTTCTCTGGGGCCAACGTCCTGACTTTC. The encoded protein is CSVTGFSGANVLTF. The chain carries TRBV29-1 and TRBJ2-6; 7 bases line up with TRBD1. The CDR3 totals 14 residues. Germline V gene lookup returns CDR1 SQVTM and CDR2 ANQGSEA. The J segment lost 0 bases and the V segment lost 6 bases, leaving 2 bases of the junction unmatched.

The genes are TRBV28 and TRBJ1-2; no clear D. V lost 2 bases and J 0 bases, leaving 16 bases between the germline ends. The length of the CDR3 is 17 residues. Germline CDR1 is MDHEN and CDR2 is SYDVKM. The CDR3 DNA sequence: TGTGCCAGCAGTTTAGCCCATCGGGGTGAACCTAACTATGGCTACACCTTC. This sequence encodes CASSLAHRGEPNYGYTF.

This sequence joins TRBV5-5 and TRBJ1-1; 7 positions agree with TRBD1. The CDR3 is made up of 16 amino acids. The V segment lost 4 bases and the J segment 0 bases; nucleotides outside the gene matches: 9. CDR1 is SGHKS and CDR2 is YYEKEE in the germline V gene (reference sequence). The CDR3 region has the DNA TGTGCCAGCAGCAACGGGACAGTGGCCCTGAACACTGAAGCTTTCTTT. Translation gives CASSNGTVALNTEAFF.

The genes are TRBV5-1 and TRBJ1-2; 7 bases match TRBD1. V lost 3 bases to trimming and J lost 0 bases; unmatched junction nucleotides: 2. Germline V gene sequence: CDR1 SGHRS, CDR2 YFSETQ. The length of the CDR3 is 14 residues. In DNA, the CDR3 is TGCGCCAGCAGCTCAGGGGGTACTAACTATGGCTACACCTTC. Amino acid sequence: CASSSGGTNYGYTF.

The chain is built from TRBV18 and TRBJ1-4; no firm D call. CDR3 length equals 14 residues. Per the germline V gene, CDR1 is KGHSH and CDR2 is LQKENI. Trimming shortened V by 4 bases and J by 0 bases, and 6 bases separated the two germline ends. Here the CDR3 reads CASSRAATNEKLFF. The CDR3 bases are TGTGCCAGCTCACGGGCCGCAACTAATGAAAAACTGTTTTTT.

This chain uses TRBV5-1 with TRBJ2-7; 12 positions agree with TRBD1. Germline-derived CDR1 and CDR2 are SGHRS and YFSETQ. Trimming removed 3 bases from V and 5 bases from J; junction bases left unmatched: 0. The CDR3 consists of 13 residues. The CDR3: CASSWDRGHEQYF. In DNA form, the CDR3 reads TGCGCCAGCAGCTGGGACAGGGGGCACGAGCAGTACTTC.

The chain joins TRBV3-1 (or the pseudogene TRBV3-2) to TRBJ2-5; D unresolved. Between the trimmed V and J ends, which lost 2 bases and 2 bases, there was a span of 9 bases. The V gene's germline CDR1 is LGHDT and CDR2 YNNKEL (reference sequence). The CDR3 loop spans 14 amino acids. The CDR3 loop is CASSQKTLQETQYF. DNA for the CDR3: TGTGCCAGCAGCCAAAAAACGTTACAAGAGACCCAGTACTTC.

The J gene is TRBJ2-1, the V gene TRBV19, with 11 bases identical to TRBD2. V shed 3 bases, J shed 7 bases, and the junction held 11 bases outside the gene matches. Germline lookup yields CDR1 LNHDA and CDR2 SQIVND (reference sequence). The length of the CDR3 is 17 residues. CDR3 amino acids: CASSILRRASGRNEQFF. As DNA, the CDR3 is TGTGCCAGTAGTATTCTCCGTCGGGCTAGCGGGAGGAATGAGCAGTTCTTC.

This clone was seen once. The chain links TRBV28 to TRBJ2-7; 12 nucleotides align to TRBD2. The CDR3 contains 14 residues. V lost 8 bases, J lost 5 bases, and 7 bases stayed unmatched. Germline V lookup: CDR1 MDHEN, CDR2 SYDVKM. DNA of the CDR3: TGTGCCAGCGGTGGACGGACTAGCGGGAACGAGCAGTACTTC. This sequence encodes CASGGRTSGNEQYF.

CDR3 sequence reads: CASSQDQRTSNEQYF. CDR3 DNA: TGTGCCAGCAGCCAAGATCAACGGACTAGTAACGAGCAGTACTTC. This sequence joins TRBV3-1 (or the pseudogene TRBV3-2) and TRBJ2-7; 7 nucleotides align to TRBD2. The length of the CDR3 is 15 residues. From germline, CDR1 is LGHDT and CDR2 YNNKEL (reference sequence). V dropped 0 bases and J dropped 5; count of bases not matched to a gene: 7.

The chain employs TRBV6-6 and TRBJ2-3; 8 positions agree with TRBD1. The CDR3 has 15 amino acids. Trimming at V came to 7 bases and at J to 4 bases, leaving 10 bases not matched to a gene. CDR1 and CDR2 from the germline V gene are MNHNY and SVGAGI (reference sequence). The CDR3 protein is CASNGQGRGPDTQYF. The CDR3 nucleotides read TGTGCCAGCAACGGACAGGGCCGTGGGCCAGATACGCAGTATTTT.

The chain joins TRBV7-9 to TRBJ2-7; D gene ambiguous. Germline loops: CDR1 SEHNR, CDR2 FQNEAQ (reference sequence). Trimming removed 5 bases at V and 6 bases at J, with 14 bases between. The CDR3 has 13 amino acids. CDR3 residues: CASSTRLYGEQYF. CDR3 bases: TGTGCCAGCAGCACCCGTTTGTACGGCGAGCAGTACTTC.

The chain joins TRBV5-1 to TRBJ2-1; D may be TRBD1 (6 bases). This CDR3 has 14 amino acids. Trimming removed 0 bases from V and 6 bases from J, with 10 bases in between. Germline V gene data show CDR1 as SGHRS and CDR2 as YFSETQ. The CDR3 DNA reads TGCGCCAGCAGCTTGGGTGGGGGCTTCAATGAGCAGTTCTTC. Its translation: CASSLGGGFNEQFF.

CDR3 region: CASSFPRGTSTDTQYF. As DNA, the CDR3 is TGTGCCAGCAGCTTCCCTCGAGGTACTAGCACAGATACGCAGTATTTT. V is TRBV7-9 and J is TRBJ2-3; no firm D call. Germline V gene sequence: CDR1 SEHNR, CDR2 FQNEAQ (reference sequence). CDR3 length: 16 residues. V lost 3 bases, J lost 0 bases, and 13 bases lay in between.

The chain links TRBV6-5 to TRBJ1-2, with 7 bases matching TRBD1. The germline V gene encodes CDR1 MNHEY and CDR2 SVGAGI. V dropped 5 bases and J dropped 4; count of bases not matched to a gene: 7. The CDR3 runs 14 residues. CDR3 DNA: TGTGCCAGCAGTCCGGGACAGACCACCTATGGCTACACCTTC. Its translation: CASSPGQTTYGYTF.

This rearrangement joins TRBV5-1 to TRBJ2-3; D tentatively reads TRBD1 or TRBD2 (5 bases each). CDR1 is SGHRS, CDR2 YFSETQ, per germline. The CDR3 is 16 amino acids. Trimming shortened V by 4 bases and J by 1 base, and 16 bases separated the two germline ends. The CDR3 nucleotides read TGCGCCAGCAGCGACGGGACCCGCGGTGGCACAGATACGCAGTATTTT. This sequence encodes CASSDGTRGGTDTQYF. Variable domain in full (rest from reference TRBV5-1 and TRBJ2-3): KAGVTQTPRYLIKTRGQQVTLSCSPISGHRSVSWYQQTPGQGLQFLFEYFSETQRNKGNFPGRFSGRQFSNSRSEMNVSTLELGDSALYLCASSDGTRGGTDTQYFGPGTRLTVL.